This entry features one T cell receptor (beta chain) sequence. Its antigen remains unidentified. From the 5' RACE reads, TCRdb called clonotypes with MiXCR, one entry per CDR3 protein. The sample includes some 46,000 distinct CDR3 sequences, around 6.3% of them seen just once. The sample is drawn from a study of T-cell memory formation after mild COVID-19. Findings and limits, study-wide: Pre-infection memory showed some responding clones, and this suggested that cross-reactive memory joined.

The CDR3 contains 14 residues. V was cut by 1 base and J by 8 bases, with 9 bases left in between. Germline V gene data show CDR1 as LGHDT and CDR2 as YNNKEL (reference sequence). Input material: PBMCs or a T cell subset sorted from them (not recorded which). The TCR sequence derives from an adult who had mild COVID-19 (a few samples of this study predate the infection). Cell type and time point are not known. The rearrangement uses TRBV3-1 and TRBJ1-6, with D hard to call. CDR3 sequence: CASSQVGSDSPLHF. CDR3 DNA sequence: TGTGCCAGCAGCCAAGTTGGCTCCGATTCACCCCTCCACTTT.